The clone carrying this T cell receptor (beta chain) is a singleton in its sample. The antigen is undetermined. Germline CDR1 and CDR2: SQVTM and ANQGSEA. The CDR3 runs 14 residues. V trimming: 4 bases; J trimming: 5 bases; junction bases outside the gene matches: 3. Primers included in the PCR were 60 Vbeta and 13 Jbeta primers. Only in-frame clones appear in the TCRdb table, and some are missing; sequencing was by immunoSEQ multiplex PCR. Here the sample spans fewer than 250,000 clones, about 74% being singletons. This sample stems from a study of cytomegalovirus exposure and HLA in healthy donors. Study-level background: Among the approximately 380 donors who were genotyped, about 80% fell in the genetic ancestry cluster that is associated with self-reported Caucasian donors.

Study results and caveats: As was reported, the HLA-A and HLA-B alleles of most subjects were accurately predicted from TCR beta sequences.

Input material: PBMCs. This clonotype was sampled from a man aged 35 to 55 in good health and CMV-seronegative. The chain uses TRBV29-1 and TRBJ2-2; TRBD1 agrees at 11 bases. This chain's CDR3 is CSVVGTGGTGELFF. In DNA, the CDR3 is TGCAGCGTTGTCGGGACAGGGGGGACCGGGGAGCTGTTTTTT.